In this sample, the clone carrying this T cell receptor (beta chain) turned up a few times. Its antigen is not known. CDR1 and CDR2 (germline): SEHNR, FQNEAQ (reference sequence). The ends were cut back, 8 bases at V and 5 bases at J, with 18 bases in the middle. CDR3 length: 14 residues. Amplified TCR beta CDR3 regions derived from RNA transcripts. HTBI primers were employed in a first-round RT-PCR of the TCR CDR3. MiXCR was run by TCRdb on the multiplex PCR reads, yielding one entry per CDR3 protein. The repertoire consists of more than 550,000 distinct CDR3 sequences, with about 45% occurring once and the leading ten covering approximately 6.8%. Diagnosis relied on clinical symptoms, serum thyroxine and TRAb, thyroid ultrasound and orbital computed tomography. The data belong to a study of T cells in Graves' hyperthyroidism and ophthalmopathy. Study observations and caveats: Model output signaled ophthalmopathy a median approximately six months ahead of onset. From stable hyperthyroidism, ophthalmopathy was separated by a 13 V-J model. Most clonotypes that expanded in the thyroid above 0.001 also showed up in blood.

The V gene is TRBV7-9, the J gene TRBJ1-1, with TRBD1 as a possible D gene (6 bases). This sequence originates from an adult man with Graves' disease, either hyperthyroidism or ophthalmopathy (not recorded which). Source material: peripheral blood or thyroid tissue (not recorded which). CDR3 sequence reads: CASDLTGRGTEAFF. The CDR3 DNA reads as TGTGCCAGCGACCTTACGGGCAGGGGAACTGAAGCTTTCTTT.